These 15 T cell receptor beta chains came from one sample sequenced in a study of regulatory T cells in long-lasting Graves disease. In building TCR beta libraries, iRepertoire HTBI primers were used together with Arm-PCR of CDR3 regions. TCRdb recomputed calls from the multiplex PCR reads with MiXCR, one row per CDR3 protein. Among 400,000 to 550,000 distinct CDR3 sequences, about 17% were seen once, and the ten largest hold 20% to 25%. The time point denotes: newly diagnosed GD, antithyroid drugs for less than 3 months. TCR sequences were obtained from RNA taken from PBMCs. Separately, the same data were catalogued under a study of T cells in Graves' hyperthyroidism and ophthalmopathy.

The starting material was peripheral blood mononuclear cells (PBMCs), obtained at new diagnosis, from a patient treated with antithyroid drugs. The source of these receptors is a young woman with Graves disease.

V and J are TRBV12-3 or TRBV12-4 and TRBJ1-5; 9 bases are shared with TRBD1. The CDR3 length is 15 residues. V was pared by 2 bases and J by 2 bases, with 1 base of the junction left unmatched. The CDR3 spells CASSLTGGGNQPQHF. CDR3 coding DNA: TGTGCCAGCAGTTTAACAGGGGGCGGCAATCAGCCCCAGCATTTT.

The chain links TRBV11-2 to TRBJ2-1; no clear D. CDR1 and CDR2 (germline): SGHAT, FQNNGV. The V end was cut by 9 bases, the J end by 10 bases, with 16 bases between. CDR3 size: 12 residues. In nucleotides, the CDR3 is TGTGCCAGTAGTATGGACGGCAGGGAGCAGTTCTTC. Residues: CASSMDGREQFF.

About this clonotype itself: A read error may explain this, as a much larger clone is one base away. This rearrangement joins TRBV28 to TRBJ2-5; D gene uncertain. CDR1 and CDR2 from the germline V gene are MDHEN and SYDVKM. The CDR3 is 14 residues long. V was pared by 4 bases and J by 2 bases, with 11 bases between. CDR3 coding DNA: TGTGCCAGCAGTTCTAGGTCCGTTCAAGAGACCCAGTACTTC. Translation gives CASSSRSVQETQYF. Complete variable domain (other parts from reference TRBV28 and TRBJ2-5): DVKVTQSSRYLVKRTGEKVFLECVQDMDHENMFWYRQDPGLGLRLIYFSYDVKMKEKGDIPEGYSVSREKKERFSLILESASTNQTSMYLCASSSRSVQETQYFGPGTRLLVL.

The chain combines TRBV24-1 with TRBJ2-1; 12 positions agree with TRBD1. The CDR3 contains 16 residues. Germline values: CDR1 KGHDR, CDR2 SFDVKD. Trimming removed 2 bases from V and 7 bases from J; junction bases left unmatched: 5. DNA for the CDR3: TGTGCCACCAGTGATTGGGACAGGGGGCCTGGAAATGAGCAGTTCTTC. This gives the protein CATSDWDRGPGNEQFF.

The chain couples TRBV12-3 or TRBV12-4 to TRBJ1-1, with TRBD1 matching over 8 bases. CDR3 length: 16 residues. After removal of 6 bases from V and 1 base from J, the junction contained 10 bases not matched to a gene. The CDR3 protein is CASRPRATGGNTEAFF. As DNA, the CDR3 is TGTGCCAGCAGACCAAGGGCCACAGGGGGGAACACTGAAGCTTTCTTT.

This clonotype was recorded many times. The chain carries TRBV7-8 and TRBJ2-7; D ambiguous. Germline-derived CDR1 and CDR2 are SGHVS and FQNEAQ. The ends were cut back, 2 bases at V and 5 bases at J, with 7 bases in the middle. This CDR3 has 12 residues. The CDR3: CASSLRVHEQYF. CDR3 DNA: TGTGCCAGCAGCTTAAGAGTGCACGAGCAGTACTTC.

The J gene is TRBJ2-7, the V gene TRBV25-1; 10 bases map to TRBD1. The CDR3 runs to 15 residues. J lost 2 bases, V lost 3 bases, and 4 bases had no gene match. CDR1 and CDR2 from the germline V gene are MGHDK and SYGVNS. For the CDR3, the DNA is TGTGCCAGCAGTGACGCCGGGACAGGGGCCTACGAGCAGTACTTC. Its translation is CASSDAGTGAYEQYF.

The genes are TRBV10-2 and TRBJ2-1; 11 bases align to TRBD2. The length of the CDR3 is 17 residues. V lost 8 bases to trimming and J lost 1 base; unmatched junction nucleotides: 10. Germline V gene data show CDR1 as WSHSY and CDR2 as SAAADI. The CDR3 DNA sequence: TGCGCCAGCGGCAAGGGGACTAGCGGATCGTCCTACAATGAGCAGTTCTTC. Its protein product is CASGKGTSGSSYNEQFF.

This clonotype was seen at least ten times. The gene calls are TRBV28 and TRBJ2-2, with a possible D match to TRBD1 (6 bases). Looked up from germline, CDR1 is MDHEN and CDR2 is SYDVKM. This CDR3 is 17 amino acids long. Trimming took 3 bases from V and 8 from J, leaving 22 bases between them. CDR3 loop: CASSFLRRGKGTGELFF. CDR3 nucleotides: TGTGCCAGCAGTTTTTTACGCAGGGGAAAGGGAACGGGGGAGCTGTTTTTT.

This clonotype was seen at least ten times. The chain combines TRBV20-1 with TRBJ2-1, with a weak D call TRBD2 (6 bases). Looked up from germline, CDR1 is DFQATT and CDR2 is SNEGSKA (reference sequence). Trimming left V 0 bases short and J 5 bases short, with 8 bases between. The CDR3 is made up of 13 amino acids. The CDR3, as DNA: TGCAGTGCTAGAGACGGGAGCAACAATGAGCAGTTCTTC. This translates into CSARDGSNNEQFF.

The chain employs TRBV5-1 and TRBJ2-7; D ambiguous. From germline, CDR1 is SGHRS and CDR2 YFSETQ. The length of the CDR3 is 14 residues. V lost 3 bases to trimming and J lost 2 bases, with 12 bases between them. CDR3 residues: CASSSGLTTYEQYF. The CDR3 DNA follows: TGCGCCAGCAGCTCTGGTCTTACTACCTACGAGCAGTACTTC. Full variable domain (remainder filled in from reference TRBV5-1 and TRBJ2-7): KAGVTQTPRYLIKTRGQQVTLSCSPISGHRSVSWYQQTPGQGLQFLFEYFSETQRNKGNFPGRFSGRQFSNSRSEMNVSTLELGDSALYLCASSSGLTTYEQYFGPGTRLTVT.

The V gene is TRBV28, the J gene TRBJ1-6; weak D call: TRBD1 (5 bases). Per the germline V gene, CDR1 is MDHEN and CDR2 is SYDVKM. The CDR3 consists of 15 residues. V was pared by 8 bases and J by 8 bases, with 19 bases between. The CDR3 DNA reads TGTGCCAGCTTGGAGGGGCAGGGAGTTTATTCACCCCTCCACTTT. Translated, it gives CASLEGQGVYSPLHF.

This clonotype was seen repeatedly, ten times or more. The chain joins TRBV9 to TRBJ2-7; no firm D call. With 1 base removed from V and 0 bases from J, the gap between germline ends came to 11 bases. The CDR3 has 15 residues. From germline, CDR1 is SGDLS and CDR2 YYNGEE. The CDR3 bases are TGTGCCAGCAGCGTATCAGATCTAAGCTCCTACGAGCAGTACTTC. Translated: CASSVSDLSSYEQYF.

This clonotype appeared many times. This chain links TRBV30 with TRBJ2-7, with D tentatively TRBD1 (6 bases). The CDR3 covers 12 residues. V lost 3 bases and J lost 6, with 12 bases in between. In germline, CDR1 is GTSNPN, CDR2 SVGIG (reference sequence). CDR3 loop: CAWRQGRAEQYF. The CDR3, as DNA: TGTGCCTGGAGACAGGGTCGGGCCGAGCAGTACTTC.

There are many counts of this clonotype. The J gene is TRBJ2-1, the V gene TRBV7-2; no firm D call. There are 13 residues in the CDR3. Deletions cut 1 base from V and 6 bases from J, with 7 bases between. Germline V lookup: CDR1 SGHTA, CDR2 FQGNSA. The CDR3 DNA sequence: TGTGCCAGCAGCTTAGGTTCGAGCAATGAGCAGTTCTTC. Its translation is CASSLGSSNEQFF.